The 26 T cell receptor beta chains in this list originate from one sample, sequenced in a study of shared clonotypes between healthy human individuals (dated by TCRdb to about 2020). The method behind the library was the immunoSEQ multiplex PCR assay. The table comes from immuneACCESS by way of TCRdb, which keeps in-frame sequences with V and J called. Part of the clones is missing from these tables; in studies checked, under half for an unresolved V gene and the rest for unknown reasons. The sample data list a few hundred thousand clones, and about nine tenths of these were observed just once. Under 20% of the sample is in the top ten clones. Sequencing used memory CD8+ T cells sorted from blood. In light of the paper, this sample's cell subset or site label describes: CD45RO+ cells pooled with CCR7-negative TemRA cells. The source is a man younger than 35 in good health.

J is TRBJ2-7 and V is TRBV5-6; 7 bases are shared with TRBD2. The CDR3 consists of 14 residues. J was trimmed by 4 bases and V by 0 bases; bases with no gene match: 4. Germline CDR1 SGHDT, CDR2 YYEEEE. The CDR3 is CASSLGLAPYEQYF. In DNA, the CDR3 is TGTGCCAGCAGCTTGGGACTAGCACCTTACGAGCAGTACTTC.

The chain couples TRBV7-2 to TRBJ1-1; tentatively, D is TRBD1 (6 bases). This CDR3 is 15 amino acids long. Trimming took off 0 bases at V and 5 bases at J, with 13 bases between the two ends. Germline CDR1 SGHTA, CDR2 FQGNSA. The CDR3 reads CASSLAIGQSTEAFF. The CDR3 coding sequence is TGTGCCAGCAGCTTAGCGATCGGACAGAGTACTGAAGCTTTCTTT.

This chain uses TRBV7-9 with TRBJ2-1, with D possibly TRBD2 on 6 matching bases. Germline values: CDR1 SEHNR, CDR2 FQNEAQ (reference sequence). V was pared by 5 bases and J by 1 base, with 15 bases between. The CDR3 is 16 amino acids. The CDR3 DNA sequence: TGTGCCAGCAGCCCAGAGTCGCTAGCGTCCTACAATGAGCAGTTCTTC. Translated: CASSPESLASYNEQFF.

V usage is TRBV14 and J usage is TRBJ2-7; D may match TRBD1 or TRBD2 (5 bases each). V shed 3 bases and J shed 3 bases, with 9 bases lying between them. This CDR3 has 13 residues. Per germline, CDR1 SGHDN and CDR2 FVKESK. The CDR3 DNA reads TGTGCCAGCAGCCATGGGGGTATCTACGAGCAGTACTTC. Translation gives CASSHGGIYEQYF.

The V call is TRBV27, the J call TRBJ2-5; TRBD2 aligns across 10 bases. Germline CDR1 and CDR2: MNHEY and SMNVEV (reference sequence). The CDR3 has 13 residues. The J segment lost 4 bases and the V segment lost 9 bases, leaving 5 bases of the junction unmatched. The CDR3 DNA reads as TGTGCCAGTAGTCTAGCGGGGGTAGAGACCCAGTACTTC. It translates to CASSLAGVETQYF.

V usage is TRBV4-3 and J usage is TRBJ2-1, with 8 bases fitting TRBD2. This CDR3 has 16 amino acids. V shed 3 bases and J 7 bases; nucleotides not matched to a gene: 11. From germline, CDR1 is LGHNA and CDR2 YSLEER. CDR3 sequence (DNA): TGCGCCAGCAGCCACCTACTAGCGGAGGAGGGGAATGAGCAGTTCTTC. Translating it yields CASSHLLAEEGNEQFF.

The chain uses TRBV4-3 and TRBJ1-1; a possible D gene is TRBD1 (5 bases). The CDR3 contains 16 residues. Germline values: CDR1 LGHNA, CDR2 YSLEER. Trimming shortened V by 1 base and J by 6 bases, and 18 bases separated the two germline ends. The CDR3 loop reads CASSQGRGPLDAEAFF. The CDR3, as DNA: TGCGCCAGCAGCCAAGGAAGGGGCCCGCTGGACGCTGAAGCTTTCTTT.

This clone has a handful of counts. The rearrangement links TRBV6-5 to TRBJ2-3, with D unclear. Germline CDR1 MNHEY, CDR2 SVGAGI. The length of the CDR3 is 13 residues. V lost 2 bases and J lost 2, with 5 bases in between. CDR3 amino acids: CASSYAPTDTQYF. The CDR3 nucleotides are TGTGCCAGCAGTTACGCGCCCACAGATACGCAGTATTTT.

This chain joins TRBV29-1 and TRBJ2-7; 10 bases map to TRBD1. The V and J ends lost 3 bases and 3 bases, in that order; junction bases with no gene match: 5. The CDR3 length is 14 residues. Germline CDR1 and CDR2: SQVTM and ANQGSEA. The CDR3 nucleotides are TGCAGCGTTGAGCTCCGGGACAGGGGCTACGAGCAGTACTTC. It specifies CSVELRDRGYEQYF.

The rearrangement links TRBV5-1 to TRBJ2-7; tentatively, D is TRBD1 or TRBD2 (7 bases each). V was trimmed by 4 bases and J by 9 bases, leaving 20 bases between them. Per germline, CDR1 SGHRS and CDR2 YFSETQ. The CDR3 totals 14 residues. The CDR3 coding sequence is TGCGCCAGCAGCATGACTGGGAGGGGGCTTTCGCAGTACTTC. Amino acids: CASSMTGRGLSQYF.

The V gene is TRBV5-1, the J gene TRBJ2-7, with TRBD1 as a possible D gene (6 bases). From germline, CDR1 is SGHRS and CDR2 YFSETQ. V lost 0 bases and J 7 bases, leaving 17 bases between the germline ends. This CDR3 is 15 amino acids long. CDR3 sequence: CASSLGQGQRLEQYF. The CDR3 region has the DNA TGCGCCAGCAGCTTGGGGCAGGGGCAACGGCTAGAGCAGTACTTC.

By share, this clone counts as medium-sized. V usage is TRBV14 and J usage is TRBJ2-2; TRBD1 matches at 7 bases. The CDR3 is 15 residues long. The germline CDR1 and CDR2 sequences are SGHDN and FVKESK. V trimming: 2 bases; J trimming: 4 bases; junction bases outside the gene matches: 4. The CDR3 coding sequence is TGTGCCAGCAGCCAACGTGGACAGGTCACCGGGGAGCTGTTTTTT. Encoded protein: CASSQRGQVTGELFF.

This chain connects TRBV11-3 to TRBJ2-3; no definite D call. The CDR3 totals 11 residues. V shed 5 bases and J shed 2 bases, with 2 bases lying between them. Germline V gene lookup returns CDR1 SGHNT and CDR2 YENEEA. This chain's CDR3 is CASSLTDTQYF. As DNA, the CDR3 is TGTGCCAGCAGCCTCACAGATACGCAGTATTTT. The full variable domain, its missing parts supplied by reference TRBV11-3 and TRBJ2-3, is EAGVVQSPRYKIIEKKQPVAFWCNPISGHNTLYWYLQNLGQGPELLIRYENEEAVDDSQLPKDRFSAERLKGVDSTLKIQPAELGDSAVYLCASSLTDTQYFGPGTRLTVL.

The chain combines TRBV5-1 with TRBJ2-7; tentative D call: TRBD1 (5 bases). V was pared by 0 bases and J by 5 bases, with 9 bases between. Looked up from germline, CDR1 is SGHRS and CDR2 is YFSETQ. CDR3 length: 13 residues. The CDR3 sequence: CASSLVWGHEQYF. CDR3 nucleotides: TGCGCCAGCAGCTTGGTTTGGGGCCACGAGCAGTACTTC.

This chain connects TRBV11-2 to TRBJ2-7; TRBD2 might be the D (6 bases). Germline V lookup: CDR1 SGHAT, CDR2 FQNNGV. The V and J ends lost 5 bases and 0 bases respectively, with 11 bases between them. The CDR3 spans 14 residues. In DNA form, the CDR3 reads TGTGCCAGCAGCCCAGGAGGGCCCTCCTACGAGCAGTACTTC. Its protein product is CASSPGGPSYEQYF.

Turning to this clone: Sequence at one end of the junction differs from germline and may be a read error. This chain connects TRBV6-5 to TRBJ2-3; 7 positions match TRBD2. The CDR3 has 15 amino acids. Germline values: CDR1 MNHEY, CDR2 SVGAGI. CDR3 amino acids: CASSYYAVAGHTQYF. The DNA for the CDR3 is TGTGCCAGCAGCTACTACGCGGTAGCGGGCCATACGCAGTATTTT.

The V call is TRBV6-1, the J call TRBJ2-2, with TRBD2 matching 8 bases. Trimming removed 6 bases from V and 7 bases from J; junction bases left unmatched: 4. The CDR3 consists of 13 residues. Germline V gene sequence: CDR1 MNHNS, CDR2 SASEGT. CDR3 in DNA: TGTGCCAGCAGCCCCACTAGCGGCGGGGAGCTGTTTTTT. It codes for CASSPTSGGELFF.

This sequence joins TRBV9 and TRBJ2-1; maybe TRBD2 (5 bases). Trimming took 0 bases from V and 8 from J, leaving 12 bases between them. Germline V lookup: CDR1 SGDLS, CDR2 YYNGEE. CDR3 length: 14 residues. DNA for the CDR3: TGTGCCAGCAGCGTAGTAGGGCTAGCCGATGAGCAGTTCTTC. Amino acid sequence: CASSVVGLADEQFF.

The V call is TRBV7-6, the J call TRBJ1-1; possibly TRBD1 for D (5 bases). The CDR3 contains 15 residues. Germline-derived CDR1 and CDR2 are SGHVS and FNYEAQ. Trimming left V 1 base short and J 7 bases short, with 16 bases between. The CDR3 loop is CASSLGRGGVDEAFF. The DNA for the CDR3 is TGTGCCAGCAGCTTAGGACGGGGGGGAGTGGATGAAGCTTTCTTT.

The rearrangement joins TRBV29-1 to TRBJ2-7, with 11 nucleotides matching TRBD2. Unmatched junction bases numbered 2, after V lost 6 bases and J lost 4 bases. The CDR3 has 12 amino acids. Germline V gene sequence: CDR1 SQVTM, CDR2 ANQGSEA. The CDR3 coding sequence is TGCAGCGTGGGACTAGCGGAGTACGAGCAGTACTTC. Translation gives CSVGLAEYEQYF.

Points on this clone: The same CDR3 can be traced to other DNA sequences in this sample. The genes are TRBV5-6 and TRBJ2-7; 8 bases are shared with TRBD2. This CDR3 region has 14 residues. Germline V gene lookup returns CDR1 SGHDT and CDR2 YYEEEE. Losses at the gene ends were 2 bases for V and 1 base for J; bases not matched to a gene: 2. The CDR3 nucleotides are TGTGCCAGCAGCTTTGGCGGGGGGTCCTACGAGCAGTACTTC. It specifies CASSFGGGSYEQYF. The full variable domain, rest sourced from reference TRBV5-6 and TRBJ2-7, is DAGVTQSPTHLIKTRGQQVTLRCSPKSGHDTVSWYQQALGQGPQFIFQYYEEEERQRGNFPDRFSGHQFPNYSSELNVNALLLGDSALYLCASSFGGGSYEQYFGPGTRLTVT.

The chain couples TRBV6-1 to TRBJ2-1, with 7 nucleotides matching TRBD2. CDR1 is MNHNS and CDR2 is SASEGT in the germline V gene. V gave up 2 bases and J gave up 0 bases; unmatched junction bases: 4. The CDR3 sequence is 16 residues long. CDR3 sequence: CASSEWGGSSYNEQFF. CDR3 in DNA: TGTGCCAGCAGTGAATGGGGCGGGAGCTCCTACAATGAGCAGTTCTTC.

This clone was observed once. The rearrangement joins TRBV4-1 to TRBJ2-2; D may be TRBD1 (6 bases). The ends were cut back, 5 bases at V and 1 base at J, with 11 bases in the middle. The germline V gene encodes CDR1 MGHRA and CDR2 YSYEKL. The CDR3 covers 15 residues. In nucleotides, the CDR3 is TGCGCCAGCAGCGGGGGCTTTTTGAACACCGGGGAGCTGTTTTTT. It specifies CASSGGFLNTGELFF.

V and J are TRBV11-2 and TRBJ2-1; no firm D call. The CDR3 contains 12 residues. Germline values: CDR1 SGHAT, CDR2 FQNNGV. Trimming removed 8 bases from V and 13 bases from J, with 18 bases in between. This CDR3 is CASDTDSSFQFF. As DNA, the CDR3 is TGTGCCAGCGATACCGACTCCTCTTTTCAGTTCTTC.

The J gene is TRBJ1-2, the V gene TRBV10-3; D possibly corresponds to TRBD1 (5 bases). Germline CDR1 ENHRY, CDR2 SYGVKD. The CDR3 is 14 residues long. The V and J ends lost 3 bases and 2 bases respectively, with 10 bases between them. CDR3 in amino acids: CAISDSTANYGYTF. DNA of the CDR3: TGTGCCATCAGTGACTCGACAGCCAACTATGGCTACACCTTC.

This clone has only one observation. CDR3 sequence: CASSSFLDGETQYF. The CDR3 nucleotides read TGTGCCAGCAGCTCGTTTCTAGATGGTGAGACCCAGTACTTC. The rearrangement links TRBV7-9 to TRBJ2-5; D is uncertain. The CDR3 covers 14 residues. With 4 bases removed from V and 5 bases from J, the gap between germline ends came to 14 bases. Germline V gene lookup returns CDR1 SEHNR and CDR2 FQNEAQ (reference sequence).